This record covers a single TCR beta chain. Its specificity is unknown. J lost 1 base, V lost 3 bases, and 6 bases had no gene match. The germline CDR1 and CDR2 sequences are SGHNT and YYREEE (reference sequence). This CDR3 comprises 16 residues. These data come from a study of response to subunit inactivated influenza vaccine. Notes on the study in general: Authors proposed each seasonal influenza vaccination draws in few new T cells.

MiXCR, applied by TCRdb to the RT-PCR reads, yields one record per CDR3 protein. There are more than 200,000 distinct CDR3 sequences in the sample; over 9% occur only once, and more than 7% lies in the top ten. The receptor comes from a man aged 50-60 years who received an inactivated influenza vaccine. V is TRBV5-4 and J is TRBJ2-7; 11 bases are shared with TRBD2. The sample here was non-naive T cells sorted from PBMCs, taken approximately 15 days before vaccination. The CDR3 DNA sequence: TGTGCCAGCAGCTCCAGACTAGCGGGGTCTTCCTACGAGCAGTACTTC. It encodes CASSSRLAGSSYEQYF.